This record looks at one T cell receptor (beta chain) sequence and its context. Membership in each cohort depended on participant-reported clinical history. Before being deemed recovered, Cohort 3 donors had two negative PCRs, clearance, or symptom resolution. The data were obtained in a study of blood T cell repertoires in COVID-19. The wider study: PBMCs, B-cell-depleted T cells, or T cells were the source of the cDNA or gDNA that made up the material.

Trimming at V came to 0 bases and at J to 6 bases, leaving 7 bases not matched to a gene. Germline V gene lookup returns CDR1 PRHDT and CDR2 FYEKMQ (reference sequence). The CDR3 has 16 residues. The table came from immunoSEQ multiplex PCR; TCRdb's copy has only in-frame clones and leaves some out. The sample lists about 370,000 clones, roughly 91% occurring once. The TCR comes from a young woman who had recovered from COVID-19. Source material: PBMCs or T cells enriched from blood (not recorded which). The chain is built from TRBV13 and TRBJ2-3; 9 positions match TRBD2. The CDR3 region has the DNA TGTGCCAGCAGCTTAGGGGCGGGAGGGCCAACGGATACGCAGTATTTT. The encoded protein is CASSLGAGGPTDTQYF.